This T cell receptor beta chain was sequenced in a study of blood T cell repertoires in COVID-19 (dated by TCRdb to the early 2020s). Notes on the research overall: Collaborator samples came from the United States, Italy and Spain and covered acute and convalescent phases of COVID-19. The material from the prospective study consisted of cDNA or gDNA derived from T cells, B-cell-depleted T cells, or PBMCs. Deeply sampled blood TCRbeta repertoires from subjects exposed to, actively infected with, or recovered from COVID-19 were included in the dataset. The repertoires were released in a freely available public database meant as a resource for research on the immune response to SARS-CoV-2. Samples were obtained from the ongoing ImmuneRACE study (first 160 participants) and from 950 to 1,500 subjects provided by 6 global collaborators. A de-identified subject ID, COVID-19 status, age in years and sex were almost always included in the sample metadata. Where available, HLA class I and class II types were taken from metadata supplied by the sample provider and were not determined by assay-based typing. Paper-wide results and their limitations: The amount of clinical and demographic metadata varied by source and participant and was provided uncurated.

As for this clone: Its binding antigen is unknown. Qualities for individual bases were not recorded, and no much larger clone is one base off.

Whole blood was collected in K2EDTA tubes by collaborating institutions according to the institutions' own protocols. For TCRbeta analysis, collaborators shipped samples in one of three forms: frozen whole blood, isolated PBMCs, or DNA extracted from either of those sample types. The V and J ends are trimmed by 5 bases and 14 bases, leaving 16 bases between them. Including cysteine and phenylalanine, the CDR3 has 12 amino acids. Only CDR3 DNA remains: 36 bases, in frame from the first base. According to the germline V gene (reference sequence), CDR1 reads GTSNPN and CDR2 reads SVGIG. TCRbeta CDR3 regions were amplified from genomic DNA by means of the immunoSEQ Assay, a bias-controlled multiplex PCR. Under the source paper's analysis protocol: Nucleated cell counts per sample were estimated from amplification of reference gene primers within the assay. To quantify the absolute abundance of each unique TCRbeta CDR3 rearrangement, sequence reads were collapsed and filtered. For each sample, productive Simpson clonality was calculated by taking the square root of Simpson's diversity index across productive rearrangements. TCRdb re-hosts the immuneACCESS table, in-frame sequences only. Its copies lack some clones; in the studies checked, an unresolved V gene accounts for under half of them, and the cause for the rest is not known. From that table come the V and J calls and clone size; the DNA was used to work out D and trimming. Within this sample are approximately 300,000 clones, with 86% of them counted one time only. 1.5% to 2% of the sample lies in the top ten.

The sample consisted of peripheral blood. The chain is assembled from TRBV30 and TRBJ1-6; a tentative D call is TRBD1 (5 bases match). The receptor was derived from a woman aged 45-65 years with acute or convalescent COVID-19. In nucleotides, the sequence is TGTGCCTGGGAGCGGGGGAGAAATGCCCTCCACTTT. Its translation is CAWERGRNALHF.